This T cell receptor beta chain comes out of a study of T cell changes during pregnancy in multiple sclerosis. Some clones are missing from TCRdb's copy, which holds only in-frame ones; the method was immunoSEQ multiplex PCR. This table has 30,000 to 45,000 clones, 91% appearing once. J gave up 7 bases and V 4 bases, and 5 bases lay outside the gene matches. This CDR3 has 13 residues. CDR1 and CDR2 (germline): MNHNS, SASEGT. The chain recombines TRBV6-1 with TRBJ1-2; TRBD1 matches 8 bases. The TCR was taken from a female donor in good health, enrolled as a control in a pregnancy study. Sample: CD4+ T cells from peripheral blood mononuclear cells, taken in the second trimester of pregnancy. The CDR3 sequence is CASSGQGAIGYTF. Written as DNA, the CDR3 is TGTGCCAGCAGTGGCCAGGGGGCGATTGGCTACACCTTC.